Shown below are 10 T cell receptor beta chains from a single sample sequenced in a study of T cell responses to AZD1222 COVID-19 vaccine. Assay used: immunoSEQ multiplex PCR; TCRdb lists only in-frame clones, some missing. The sample contains more than 140,000 clones, 89% of which appear only once. The material was peripheral blood, obtained on day 0 of AZD1222 vaccination. These receptors were taken from an adult in good health.

V is TRBV5-6 and J is TRBJ1-2; D may be TRBD1 (5 bases). The V end lost 3 bases, the J end lost 8 bases, and 11 bases lay between the germline ends. CDR3 length: 12 amino acids. The germline V gene encodes CDR1 SGHDT and CDR2 YYEEEE. CDR3 in amino acids: CASSWGTEGYTF. CDR3 DNA sequence: TGTGCCAGCAGCTGGGGGACTGAGGGCTACACCTTC.

The sample holds a few counts of this clone. The V gene is TRBV18, the J gene TRBJ2-6; no definite D call. Germline CDR1 and CDR2: KGHSH and LQKENI. V was clipped by 5 bases and J by 4 bases, with 6 bases between them. The CDR3 extends over 13 amino acids. The CDR3 loop is CASSGYGANVLTF. In DNA, the CDR3 is TGTGCCAGCTCAGGGTACGGGGCCAACGTCCTGACTTTC.

V is TRBV15 and J is TRBJ1-2; D gene uncertain. The V end was cut by 5 bases, the J end by 2 bases, with 15 bases between. Germline assignment: CDR1 LNHNV and CDR2 YYDKDF (reference sequence). The CDR3 length is 15 residues. Here the CDR3 DNA reads TGTGCCACCAGCCCGAGTAAGGGCCTAAACTATGGCTACACCTTC. Residues: CATSPSKGLNYGYTF.

J is TRBJ2-7 and V is TRBV6-5; D is ambiguous. The CDR3 has 14 amino acids. Deletions cut 0 bases from V and 7 bases from J, with 13 bases between. Germline CDR1 is MNHEY and CDR2 is SVGAGI. The CDR3 loop is CASSYSRRVGEQYF. CDR3 coding DNA: TGTGCCAGCAGTTACTCGAGACGAGTGGGGGAGCAGTACTTC.

This sequence joins TRBV9 and TRBJ1-5, with D possibly TRBD1 on 6 matching bases. The V and J ends lost 0 bases and 4 bases respectively, with 17 bases between them. From germline, CDR1 is SGDLS and CDR2 YYNGEE. The CDR3 spans 17 residues. The CDR3 is CASSVVKRGSINQPQHF. As DNA, the CDR3 is TGTGCCAGCAGCGTAGTTAAAAGGGGGTCAATTAATCAGCCCCAGCATTTT.

CDR3 in DNA: TGTGCCAGCAACCCAGGGGACAGCTCCTACGAGCAGTACTTC. Its protein is CASNPGDSSYEQYF. This rearrangement joins TRBV28 to TRBJ2-7, with TRBD1 identical over 7 bases. Germline V gene data show CDR1 as MDHEN and CDR2 as SYDVKM. The CDR3 extends over 14 amino acids. The junction had 6 bases not matched to a gene; V was cut back by 7 bases and J by 0 bases.

The chain employs TRBV18 and TRBJ2-1; no firm D call. Deletions cut 3 bases from V and 9 bases from J, with 9 bases between. There are 12 residues in the CDR3. Germline CDR1 and CDR2: KGHSH and LQKENI. DNA for the CDR3: TGTGCCAGCTCACCGCCCCCTGGTGAGCAGTTCTTC. This translates into CASSPPPGEQFF.

The V gene is TRBV7-2, the J gene TRBJ1-2; D gene ambiguous. Germline V gives CDR1 SGHTA, CDR2 FQGNSA. The V gene lost 2 bases and the J gene lost 6 bases, with 19 bases spanning the gap. This CDR3 spans 16 amino acids. The CDR3 protein is CASSLSRSVKTDGYTF. CDR3 nucleotide sequence: TGTGCCAGCAGCTTATCGAGGTCAGTCAAAACGGATGGCTACACCTTC.

CDR3 nucleotides: TGCGCCAGCAGCTTTTTCGCGGGAGAGGGAGATACGCAGTATTTT. Residues: CASSFFAGEGDTQYF. V and J are TRBV5-1 and TRBJ2-3; 7 nucleotides align to TRBD2. This CDR3 region has 15 residues. Trimming removed 2 bases from V and 5 bases from J; junction bases left unmatched: 8. The germline V gene encodes CDR1 SGHRS and CDR2 YFSETQ.

This clone was seen once. The gene calls are TRBV6-2 or TRBV6-3 and TRBJ1-5; D remains ambiguous. Per the germline V gene, CDR1 is MNHEY and CDR2 is SVGEGT. The CDR3 runs 16 residues. Deletions cut 2 bases from V and 2 bases from J, with 13 bases between. This CDR3 reads CASSYPMGRGNQPQHF. Here the CDR3 DNA reads TGTGCCAGCAGTTACCCAATGGGAAGGGGCAATCAGCCCCAGCATTTT.